This T cell receptor (beta chain) was identified in a study of cytomegalovirus exposure and HLA in healthy donors. Study-level findings and limits: Per a later analysis, about 17,000 TCR beta sequences showed association with HLA alleles at 0.05 false discovery rate. Most of the TCR beta V segments (in an earlier analysis) were productive either about 90% or about 30% of the time.

Notes on this clone: The antigen is unknown.

V was clipped by 0 bases and J by 2 bases, with 12 bases between them. Germline-derived CDR1 and CDR2 are LGHNA and YSLEER. The CDR3 length is 16 residues. 13 Jbeta primers and 60 Vbeta primers were used for the PCR. The data were produced by immunoSEQ multiplex PCR, yet TCRdb's version contains in-frame clones alone and is incomplete. The sample comprises 100,000 or so clones, roughly 15% of which are singletons, and roughly 0.79% rests with the top ten. The source is a female donor in good health and CMV-seronegative. The chain uses TRBV4-3 and TRBJ2-3, with a possible D match to TRBD2 (7 bases). The source material was PBMCs. The CDR3 region has the DNA TGCGCCAGCAGCCAAGATCGCGGGGGCCTCACAGATACGCAGTATTTT. Protein product: CASSQDRGGLTDTQYF.